This T cell receptor (beta chain) comes out of a study of shared clonotypes between healthy human individuals. Generated by immunoSEQ multiplex PCR, the TCRdb table keeps only in-frame clones and is missing some. The table lists around 320,000 clones, around nine tenths of them singletons, with about a sixth in the top ten. V lost 0 bases to trimming and J lost 0 bases, with 9 bases between them. From germline, CDR1 is ENHRY and CDR2 SYGVKD. The CDR3 is 15 amino acids. The sequence was collected from a man between 18 and 29 years old in good health. The chain links TRBV10-3 to TRBJ2-7, with D possibly being TRBD1 (6 bases). Sequencing was done on a sample of memory CD8+ T cells sorted from blood. Documented subset: CD45RO+ cells pooled with CCR7-negative TemRA cells. CDR3 in DNA: TGTGCCATCAGTGAGTCGACAGGTTCCTCCTACGAGCAGTACTTC. This encodes CAISESTGSSYEQYF.